The sequence of this T cell receptor (beta chain) was determined in a study of OX40 agonist ivuxolimab in advanced cancers. The wider study: Participants, around 80% male, averaged roughly 59 years of age, ranging from roughly 20 to 85.

The table lists this clone with a few counts. Measured with immunoSEQ multiplex PCR; TCRdb has only the in-frame clones, and not every one. In the table there are about 53,000 clones, 75% to 80% of which are singletons. The CDR3 length is 14 residues. Germline values: CDR1 MRHNA, CDR2 SNTAGT. V was clipped by 4 bases and J by 2 bases, with 8 bases between them. The TCR was taken from an adult with an advanced solid tumor such as melanoma, head and neck, liver or kidney cancer. This specimen was CD4+ or CD8+ T cells sorted from blood, taken in a trial of the OX40 agonist ivuxolimab. The chain uses TRBV6-4 and TRBJ2-2, with D uncertain. The CDR3 DNA is TGTGCCAGCAGTGTTGAGTTTAACACCGGGGAGCTGTTTTTT. It encodes CASSVEFNTGELFF.